Given below is one T cell receptor (beta chain) in context. This sample is drawn from a study of blood T cell repertoires in COVID-19. In the study overall: Acute and convalescent COVID-19 samples came from the United States, Italy and Spain.

Original methodology: Researchers report that nucleated cell counts were estimated from reference gene primer amplification. Sequencing was performed with immunoSEQ multiplex PCR; in TCRdb, only in-frame clones are kept and a portion is missing. The V and J calls and clone size come from that table; D and trimming were worked out from the DNA. The profile shows 430,000 or so clones, nearly 90% of them singletons. V was pared by 0 bases and J by 5 bases, with 6 bases of the junction left unmatched. Germline V gene data show CDR1 as LGHNA and CDR2 as YNFKEQ. This CDR3 comprises 16 residues. Sequencing input: PBMCs or T cells enriched from blood (not recorded which). The J gene is TRBJ1-5, the V gene TRBV4-2; TRBD1 matches 8 bases. The sequence came from a woman aged 18-29 years who had been exposed to COVID-19. The CDR3 region is CASSQDGSGGDQPQHF. The CDR3 coding sequence is TGTGCCAGCAGCCAAGATGGGTCAGGGGGCGATCAGCCCCAGCATTTT.